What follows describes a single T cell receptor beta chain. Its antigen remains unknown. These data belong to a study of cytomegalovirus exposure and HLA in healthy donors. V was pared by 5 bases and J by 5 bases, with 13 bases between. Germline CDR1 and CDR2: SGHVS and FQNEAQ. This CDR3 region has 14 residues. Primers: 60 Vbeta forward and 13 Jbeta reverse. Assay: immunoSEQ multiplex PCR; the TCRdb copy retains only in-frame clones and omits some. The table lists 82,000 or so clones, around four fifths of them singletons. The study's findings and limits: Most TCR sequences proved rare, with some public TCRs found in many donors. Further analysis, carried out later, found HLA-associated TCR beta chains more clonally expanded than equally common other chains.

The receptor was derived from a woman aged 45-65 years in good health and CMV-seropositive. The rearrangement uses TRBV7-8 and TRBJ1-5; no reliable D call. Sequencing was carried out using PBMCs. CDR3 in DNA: TGTGCCAGCAGCCAGACCCGAGGGTATCAGCCCCAGCATTTT. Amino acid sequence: CASSQTRGYQPQHF.